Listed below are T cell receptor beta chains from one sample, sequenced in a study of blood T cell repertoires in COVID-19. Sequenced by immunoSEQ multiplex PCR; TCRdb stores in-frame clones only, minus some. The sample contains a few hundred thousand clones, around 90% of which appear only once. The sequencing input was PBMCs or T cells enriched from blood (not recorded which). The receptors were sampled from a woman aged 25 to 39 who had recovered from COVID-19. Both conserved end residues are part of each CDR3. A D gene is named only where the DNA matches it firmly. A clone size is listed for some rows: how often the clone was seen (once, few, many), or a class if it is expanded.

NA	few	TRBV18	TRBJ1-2	TGTGCCAGCTGGACGGAAGACCTAGCCTATGGCTACACCTTC	CASWTEDLAYGYTF
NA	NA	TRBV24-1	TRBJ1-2	TGTGCCACCAGTGATGGGGTCAGGGGAGGCTACACCTTC	CATSDGVRGGYTF
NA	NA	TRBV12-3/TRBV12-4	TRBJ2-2	TGTGCCAGCAGTTTACGCGGGTCCGGGGAGCTGTTTTTT	CASSLRGSGELFF
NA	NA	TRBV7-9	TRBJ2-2	TGTGCCAGCAGCTTCGGGTTCACCGGGGAGCTGTTTTTT	CASSFGFTGELFF
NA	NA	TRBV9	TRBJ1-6	TGTGCCAGCAGCCCACAACAGGGCACCTATAATTCACCCCTCCACTTT	CASSPQQGTYNSPLHF
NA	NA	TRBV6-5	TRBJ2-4	TGTGCCAGCAGCCAGACAGACATAGCCAAAAACATTCAGTACTTC	CASSQTDIAKNIQYF
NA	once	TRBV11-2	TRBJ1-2	TGTGCCAGCAGCTCCTTATTCAGGGAAAACTATGGCTACACCTTC	CASSSLFRENYGYTF
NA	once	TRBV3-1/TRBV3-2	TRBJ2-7	TGTGCCAGCAGCCTGGAGGGGATCTCCTACGAGCAGTACTTC	CASSLEGISYEQYF
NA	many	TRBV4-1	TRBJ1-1	TGCGCCAGCAGCCAAGAGAAGGGAGGACCTGAAGCTTTCTTT	CASSQEKGGPEAFF
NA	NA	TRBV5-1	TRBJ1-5	TGCGCCAGCAGCTTGGGGATGTCGGGGGATCAGCCCCAGCATTTT	CASSLGMSGDQPQHF
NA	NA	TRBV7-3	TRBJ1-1	TGTGCCAGCAGCAACGTCGGCACTGAAGCTTTCTTT	CASSNVGTEAFF
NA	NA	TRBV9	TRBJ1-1	TGTGCCAGCAGCGTAGTAACAAACACTGAAGCTTTCTTT	CASSVVTNTEAFF
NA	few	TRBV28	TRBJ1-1	TGTGCCAGCAGTTTTGCGGGGGCGCAGAACACTGAAGCTTTCTTT	CASSFAGAQNTEAFF
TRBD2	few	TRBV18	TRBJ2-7	TGTGCCAGCTCACCGGGTCTAGCGGGAGCTTCAGGCGAGCAGTACTTC	CASSPGLAGASGEQYF
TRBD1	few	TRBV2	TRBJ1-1	TGTGCCAGCAGTGAGCTACAGGGGGCTATGAACACTGAAGCTTTCTTT	CASSELQGAMNTEAFF
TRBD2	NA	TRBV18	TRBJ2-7	TGTGCCAGCTCACTCCCTGGACTAGCGGGATCCTACGAGCAGTACTTC	CASSLPGLAGSYEQYF
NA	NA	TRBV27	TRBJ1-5	TGTGCCAGCAGTTTAAAGGGAGCTCAGCCCCAGCATTTT	CASSLKGAQPQHF
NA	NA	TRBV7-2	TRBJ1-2	TGTGCCAGCAGCTTAGAGGGCAGGGTCTATGGCTACACCTTC	CASSLEGRVYGYTF
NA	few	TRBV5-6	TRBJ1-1	TGTGCCAGCAGCGGAATCACAGTTTTGAACACTGAAGCTTTCTTT	CASSGITVLNTEAFF
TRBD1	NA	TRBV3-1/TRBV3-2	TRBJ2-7	TGTGCCAGCAGCCCCACAACAGGGGGCCTCTACGAGCAGTACTTC	CASSPTTGGLYEQYF
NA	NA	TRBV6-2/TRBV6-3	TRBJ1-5	TGTGCCAGCAGTTACCTTGGCGTCAGGGAAAGCAATCAGCCCCAGCATTTT	CASSYLGVRESNQPQHF
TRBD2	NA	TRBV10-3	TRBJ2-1	TGTGCCATCAGCGAGACCGTGCGGGGGTCCTACAATGAGCAGTTCTTC	CAISETVRGSYNEQFF
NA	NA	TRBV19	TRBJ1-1	TGTGCCACCCGACCGAGAGGGCCTCACACTGAAGCTTTCTTT	CATRPRGPHTEAFF
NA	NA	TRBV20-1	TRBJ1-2	TGCAGTGCTAATCCCGTTTATGGCTACACCTTC	CSANPVYGYTF